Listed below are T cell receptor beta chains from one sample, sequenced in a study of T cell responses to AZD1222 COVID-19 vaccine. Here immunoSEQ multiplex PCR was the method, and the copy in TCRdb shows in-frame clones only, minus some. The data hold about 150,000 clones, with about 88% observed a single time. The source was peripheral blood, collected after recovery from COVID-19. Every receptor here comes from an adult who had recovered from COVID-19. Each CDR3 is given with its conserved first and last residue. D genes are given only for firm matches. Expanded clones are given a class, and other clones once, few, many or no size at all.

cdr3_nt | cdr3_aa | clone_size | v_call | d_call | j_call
TGTGCCAGCAGTAATAGGGGGGTCGCGGATGAAAAACTGTTTTTT | CASSNRGVADEKLFF | - | TRBV28 | - | TRBJ1-4
TGTGCCAGCAGCTCAAGCTGGTCAGGGAGTGAGACCCAGTACTTC | CASSSSWSGSETQYF | - | TRBV5-4 | - | TRBJ2-5
TGCGCCAGCAGCCAAGATGGGGGAAGTGACACTGAAGCTTTCTTT | CASSQDGGSDTEAFF | - | TRBV4-1 | - | TRBJ1-1
TGTGCCAGCAGCCCAGACAGGGGCTCTAGCAATCAGCCCCAGCATTTT | CASSPDRGSSNQPQHF | - | TRBV27 | TRBD1 | TRBJ1-5
TGTGCCAGCAGCCCAGAAGGGGGACGGGGGGGAGCTTTCTTT | CASSPEGGRGGAFF | - | TRBV7-2 | - | TRBJ1-1
TGTGCCAGCAGTTTACCGGGGAGCCCCTACAATGAGCAGTTCTTC | CASSLPGSPYNEQFF | - | TRBV27 | - | TRBJ2-1
TGTGCCAGCAGCTCCGGACAGACCTACGAGCAGTACTTC | CASSSGQTYEQYF | - | TRBV7-9 | - | TRBJ2-7
TGTGCCAGCAGTTTAAACAGAGGACAGGGACTCTACGAGCAGTACTTC | CASSLNRGQGLYEQYF | - | TRBV28 | TRBD1 | TRBJ2-7
TGCGCCAGCAGCTTGGAGGCCCCGCTCTCTGGAAACACCATATATTTT | CASSLEAPLSGNTIYF | - | TRBV5-1 | - | TRBJ1-3
TGTGCCAGCACCCTTCTGGTGGGCTTCGGGGCCTACGAGCAGTACTTC | CASTLLVGFGAYEQYF | - | TRBV2 | - | TRBJ2-7
TGTGCCAGCAGTACCCCCTCCGCCGGGACGAAAGAGCAGTACTTC | CASSTPSAGTKEQYF | - | TRBV28 | - | TRBJ2-7
TGTGCCACCTCCGGGACCATCACAGATACGCAGTATTTT | CATSGTITDTQYF | - | TRBV24-1 | - | TRBJ2-3
TGCGCCAGCAGTGAGTCGTTGGCTAGCGGGCCTAGCACAGATACGCAGTATTTT | CASSESLASGPSTDTQYF | - | TRBV10-1 | TRBD2 | TRBJ2-3
TGTGCCAGCACCACGGCAGGGTCCTACGAGCAGTACTTC | CASTTAGSYEQYF | - | TRBV3-1/TRBV3-2 | - | TRBJ2-7
TGCAGCGTTGAACTAAGGGACGAGCAGTACTTC | CSVELRDEQYF | - | TRBV29-1 | - | TRBJ2-7
TGTGCCAGCAGCGGATCCGGGACAGGGGGAGTGGGCTATGGCTACACCTTC | CASSGSGTGGVGYGYTF | - | TRBV7-9 | TRBD1 | TRBJ1-2
TGTGCCAGTAGTATAAGTTCAGGGGGCTACAGCTACACCTTC | CASSISSGGYSYTF | - | TRBV19 | TRBD1 | TRBJ1-2
TGTGCCAGCAGTTTAGCAGGTCAGCCCCAGCATTTT | CASSLAGQPQHF | - | TRBV28 | - | TRBJ1-5
TGTGCCAGCAGTGAATCCGTGGTAATTACCGGGGAGCTGTTTTTT | CASSESVVITGELFF | once | TRBV6-1 | - | TRBJ2-2
TGTGCCATCAGTGAAAGACAGCTCTACGAGCAGTACTTC | CAISERQLYEQYF | - | TRBV10-3 | - | TRBJ2-7
TGTGCCAGCAGCCCCGCCCTCTCCTACAATGAGCAGTTCTTC | CASSPALSYNEQFF | once | TRBV3-1/TRBV3-2 | - | TRBJ2-1
TGCAGCGTTTCCCTTAGCACAGATACGCAGTATTTT | CSVSLSTDTQYF | - | TRBV29-1 | - | TRBJ2-3
TGTGCCAGCAGTTACGGGCCGGCGGGTCCTGAAGCTTTCTTT | CASSYGPAGPEAFF | few | TRBV6-5 | - | TRBJ1-1
TGCGCCAGCAGCCCCGGGACAGGGAACGCCTACGAGCAGTACTTC | CASSPGTGNAYEQYF | few | TRBV5-1 | TRBD1 | TRBJ2-7
TGTGCCAGCAGCTTAATTTGGCGGGGGGGCACCGGGGAGCTGTTTTTT | CASSLIWRGGTGELFF | - | TRBV7-2 | TRBD2 | TRBJ2-2
TGTGCCAGTAGCCCCGACAGGGTTCAGCCCCAGCATTTT | CASSPDRVQPQHF | - | TRBV19 | TRBD1 | TRBJ1-5
TGTGCCTCCGGCGAGTACACTGAAGCTTTCTTT | CASGEYTEAFF | once | TRBV11-2 | - | TRBJ1-1
TGTGCCAGTAGTACAGAGGGAATGGATACGCAGTATTTT | CASSTEGMDTQYF | - | TRBV19 | - | TRBJ2-3
TGTGCCAGCAGTGAAGCGTTTCACACTGAAGCTTTCTTT | CASSEAFHTEAFF | few | TRBV6-1 | - | TRBJ1-1
TGTGCCAGCACAGATCCCGGGACTGCTCAAGAAAAACTGTTTTTT | CASTDPGTAQEKLFF | - | TRBV25-1 | - | TRBJ1-4
TGTGCCAGCAGCGCCGGGAACCTCTACGAGCAGTACTTC | CASSAGNLYEQYF | - | TRBV9 | - | TRBJ2-7
TGTGCCAGCAGTGAATTAAGCTACGAGCAGTACTTC | CASSELSYEQYF | - | TRBV6-1 | - | TRBJ2-7
TGCGCCAGCCGTCTAGGAGGGAACACCGGGGAGCTGTTTTTT | CASRLGGNTGELFF | - | TRBV5-1 | - | TRBJ2-2
TGTGCCAGCAGTGTGTATCGGGGGGAGACTGAAGCTTTCTTT | CASSVYRGETEAFF | - | TRBV2 | - | TRBJ1-1